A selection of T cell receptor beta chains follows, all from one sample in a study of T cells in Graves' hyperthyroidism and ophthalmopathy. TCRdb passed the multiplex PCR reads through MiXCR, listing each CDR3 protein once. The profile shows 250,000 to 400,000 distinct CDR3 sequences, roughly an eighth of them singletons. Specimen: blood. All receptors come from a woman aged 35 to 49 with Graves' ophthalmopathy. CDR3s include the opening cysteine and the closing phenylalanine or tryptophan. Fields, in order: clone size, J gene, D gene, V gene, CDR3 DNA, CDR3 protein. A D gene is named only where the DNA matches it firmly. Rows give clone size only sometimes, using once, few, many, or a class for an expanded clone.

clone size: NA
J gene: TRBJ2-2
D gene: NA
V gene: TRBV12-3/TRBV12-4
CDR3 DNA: TGTGCCAGCAGTTTAGGAGGGGGCGGGGAGCTGTTTTTT
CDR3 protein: CASSLGGGGELFF

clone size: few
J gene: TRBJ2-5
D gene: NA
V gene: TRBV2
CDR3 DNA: TGTGCCAGCACGCCAAGTAGGGCCCAGTACTTC
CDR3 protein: CASTPSRAQYF

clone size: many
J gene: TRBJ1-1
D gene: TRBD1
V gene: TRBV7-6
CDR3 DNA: TGTGCCAGCAGACTATACGACAGGGTGGGCACTGAAGCTTTCTTT
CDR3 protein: CASRLYDRVGTEAFF

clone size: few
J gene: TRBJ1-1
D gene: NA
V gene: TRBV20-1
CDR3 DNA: TGCAGTGCTAGAGATGCAGGGAGAGGGACTGAAGCTTTCTTT
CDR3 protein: CSARDAGRGTEAFF

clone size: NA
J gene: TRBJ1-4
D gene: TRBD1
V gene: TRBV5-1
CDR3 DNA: TGCGCCAGCAGCCCCACGGACGGGGGGACAGGTGAAAAACTGTTTTTT
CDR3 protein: CASSPTDGGTGEKLFF

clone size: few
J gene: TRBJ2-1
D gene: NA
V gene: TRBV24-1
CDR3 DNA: TGTGCCACCAGTGATTGGAAGGTAGGGACAAAGTTCTTC
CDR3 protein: CATSDWKVGTKFF

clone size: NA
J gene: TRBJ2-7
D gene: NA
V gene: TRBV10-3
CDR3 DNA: TGTGCCATCAGCGTGGGAGTCGGGCAGTACTTC
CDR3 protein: CAISVGVGQYF

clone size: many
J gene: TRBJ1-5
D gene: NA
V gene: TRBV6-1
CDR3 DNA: TGTGCCAGCAGTGAAGCGAAAGGAATTAGGAATCAGCCCCAGCATTTT
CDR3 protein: CASSEAKGIRNQPQHF

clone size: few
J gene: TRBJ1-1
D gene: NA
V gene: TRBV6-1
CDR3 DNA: TGTGCCAGCCGATTTGAAGTAGCTTTCTTT
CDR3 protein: CASRFEVAFF

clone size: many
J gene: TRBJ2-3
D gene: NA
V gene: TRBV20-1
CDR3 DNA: TGCAGTGCTGCTCCGCGGACAGATACGCAGTATTTT
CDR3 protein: CSAAPRTDTQYF

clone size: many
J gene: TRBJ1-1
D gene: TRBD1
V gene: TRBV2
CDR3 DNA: TGTGCCAGCAGTGCCGGGACAGGGAGGTTGAACACTGAAGCTTTCTTT
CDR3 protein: CASSAGTGRLNTEAFF

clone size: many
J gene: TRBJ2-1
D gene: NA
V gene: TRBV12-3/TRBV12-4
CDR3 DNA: TGTGCCAGCAGTTTACAAGGGGATGAGCAGTTCTTC
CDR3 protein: CASSLQGDEQFF

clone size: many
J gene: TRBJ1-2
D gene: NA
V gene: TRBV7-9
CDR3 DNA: TGTGCCAGCAGCTCCGACAGTAACTATGGCTACACCTTC
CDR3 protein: CASSSDSNYGYTF

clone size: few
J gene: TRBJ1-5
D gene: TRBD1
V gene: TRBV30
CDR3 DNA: TGTGCCTGGAGGGGACAGGGTAATCAGCCCCAGCATTTT
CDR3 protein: CAWRGQGNQPQHF

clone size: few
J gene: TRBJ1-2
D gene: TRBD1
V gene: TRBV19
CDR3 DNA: TGTGCCAGTAGTATGAAAACAGGGGGTCCCATGAAAGGCTACACCTTC
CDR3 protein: CASSMKTGGPMKGYTF

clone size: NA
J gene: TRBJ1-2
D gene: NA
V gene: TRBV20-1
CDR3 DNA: TGCAGTGCTAGCTGGCCGGTACGGATTGGTGGCTACACCTTC
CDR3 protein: CSASWPVRIGGYTF

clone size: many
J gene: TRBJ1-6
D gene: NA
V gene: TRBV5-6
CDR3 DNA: TGTGCCAGCAGCTTGCGGTCAACAGGAGTTTCACCCCTCCACTTT
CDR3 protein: CASSLRSTGVSPLHF

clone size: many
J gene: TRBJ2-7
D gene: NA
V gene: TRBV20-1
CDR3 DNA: TGCAGTGCTAGTGTCGCAGACTACGAGCAGTACTTC
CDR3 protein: CSASVADYEQYF

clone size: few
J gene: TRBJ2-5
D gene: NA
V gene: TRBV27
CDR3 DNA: TGTGCCAGCAGATTACAGGGTTGGGAGGAGACCCAGTACTTC
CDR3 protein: CASRLQGWEETQYF

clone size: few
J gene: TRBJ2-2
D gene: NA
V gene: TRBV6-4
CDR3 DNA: TGTGCCAGCAGTGACTCATATTTTGGTAGCGCGAGACTGAACACCGGGGAGCTGTTTTTT
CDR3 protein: CASSDSYFGSARLNTGELFF

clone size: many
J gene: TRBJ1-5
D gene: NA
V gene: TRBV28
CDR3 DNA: TGTGCCAGCAGGGCATTAAATCAGCCCCAGCATTTT
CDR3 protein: CASRALNQPQHF

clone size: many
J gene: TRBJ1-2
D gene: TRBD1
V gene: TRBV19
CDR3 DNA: TGTGCCAGCCGCACAAAGAGAACAGGGGATGGATATGGCTACACCTTC
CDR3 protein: CASRTKRTGDGYGYTF

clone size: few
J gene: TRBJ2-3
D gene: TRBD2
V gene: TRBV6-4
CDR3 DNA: TGTGCCAGCAGCGTTAGCGGGGGCGGGGCAGATACGCAGTATTTT
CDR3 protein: CASSVSGGGADTQYF

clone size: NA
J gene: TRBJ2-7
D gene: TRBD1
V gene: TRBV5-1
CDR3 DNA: TGCGCCAGCAGCTTGGCGGGACAGGGGATCAACGAGCAGTACTTC
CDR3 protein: CASSLAGQGINEQYF

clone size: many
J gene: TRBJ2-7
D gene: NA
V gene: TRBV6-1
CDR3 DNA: TGTGCCAGCAGTCAATACCGGGGTGGCTCCTACGAGCAGTACTTC
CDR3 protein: CASSQYRGGSYEQYF

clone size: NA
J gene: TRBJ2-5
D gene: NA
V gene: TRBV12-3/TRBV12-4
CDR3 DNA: TGTGCCAGCAGTTTAATTATTCAAGAGACCCAGTACTTC
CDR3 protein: CASSLIIQETQYF

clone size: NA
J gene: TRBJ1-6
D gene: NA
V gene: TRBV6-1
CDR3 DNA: TGTGCCAGCAGCCGGGACCGGGATTCACCCCTCCACTTT
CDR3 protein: CASSRDRDSPLHF

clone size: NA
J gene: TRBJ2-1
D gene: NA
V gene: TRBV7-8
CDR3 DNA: TGTGCCAGCAGCTCCTCGAAGTTCGATGAGCAGTTCTTC
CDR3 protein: CASSSSKFDEQFF

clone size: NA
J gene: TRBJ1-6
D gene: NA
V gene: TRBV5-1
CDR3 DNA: TGCGCCAGCAGCTTGGGGTTGGTGAGCGCCGGGTCACCCCTCCACTTT
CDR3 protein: CASSLGLVSAGSPLHF

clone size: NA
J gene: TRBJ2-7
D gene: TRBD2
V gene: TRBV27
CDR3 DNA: TGTGCCAGCAGTTTGATGGGGGGGGCCTACGAGCAGTACTTC
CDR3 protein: CASSLMGGAYEQYF

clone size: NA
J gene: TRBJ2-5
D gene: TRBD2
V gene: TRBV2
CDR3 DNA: TGTGCCAGCAGCGGGACTAGCGGGGGGACTGAGACCCAGTACTTC
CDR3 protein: CASSGTSGGTETQYF

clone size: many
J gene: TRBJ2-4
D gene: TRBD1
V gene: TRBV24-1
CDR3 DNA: TGTGCCACCAGTCCCGGGACAGGGAGAGAAAACATTCAGTACTTC
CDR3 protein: CATSPGTGRENIQYF

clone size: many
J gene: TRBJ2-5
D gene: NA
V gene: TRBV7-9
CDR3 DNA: TGTGCCAGCAGCCCTTCCCCTGAGACCCAGTACTTC
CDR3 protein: CASSPSPETQYF

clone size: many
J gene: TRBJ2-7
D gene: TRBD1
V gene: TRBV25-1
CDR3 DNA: TGTGCCAGCGGAGCCCCTAGACAGGGAATGGACGAGCAGTACTTC
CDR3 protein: CASGAPRQGMDEQYF

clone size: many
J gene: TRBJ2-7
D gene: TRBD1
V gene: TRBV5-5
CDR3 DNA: TGTGCCAGCAGCTTGGCCTGGACAGGGGGCTCCTACGAGCAGTACTTC
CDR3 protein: CASSLAWTGGSYEQYF

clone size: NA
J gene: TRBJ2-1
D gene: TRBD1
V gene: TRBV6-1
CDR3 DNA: TGTGCCAGCACTCCTCCGACAGGGCGGGCTAATAGCAATGAGCAGTTCTTC
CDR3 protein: CASTPPTGRANSNEQFF

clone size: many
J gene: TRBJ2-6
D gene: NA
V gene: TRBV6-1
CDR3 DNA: TGTGCCAGCAGTGACAGGGTGTCTGGGGCCAACGTCCTGACTTTC
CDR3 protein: CASSDRVSGANVLTF

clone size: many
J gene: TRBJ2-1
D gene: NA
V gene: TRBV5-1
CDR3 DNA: TGCGCCAGCAGCTTGACAGGGTTGCCCAATGAGCAGTTCTTC
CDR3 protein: CASSLTGLPNEQFF

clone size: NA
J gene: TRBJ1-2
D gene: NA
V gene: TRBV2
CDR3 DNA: TGTGCCAGCACTGACCCGGGACTGAGACCTTCTAACTATGGCTACACCTTC
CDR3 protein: CASTDPGLRPSNYGYTF

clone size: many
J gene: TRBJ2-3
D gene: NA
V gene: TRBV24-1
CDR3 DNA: TGTGCCACCAGTGACGCGAGCGAGACCACAGATACGCAGTATTTT
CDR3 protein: CATSDASETTDTQYF

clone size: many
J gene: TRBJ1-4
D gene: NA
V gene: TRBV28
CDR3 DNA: TGTGCCAGCAGTTTAGTCTCCAGGGGCGTGGATGAAAAACTGTTTTTT
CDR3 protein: CASSLVSRGVDEKLFF

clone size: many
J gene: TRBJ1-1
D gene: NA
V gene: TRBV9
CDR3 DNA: TGTGCCAGCAGCGTAGCCCCGCGACCCTCGAACACTGAAGCTTTCTTT
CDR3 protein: CASSVAPRPSNTEAFF

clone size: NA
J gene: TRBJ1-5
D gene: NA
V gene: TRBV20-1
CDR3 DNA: TGCAGTGCTAGCTCGGGACTCCGTGAGCCCCAGCATTTT
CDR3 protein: CSASSGLREPQHF

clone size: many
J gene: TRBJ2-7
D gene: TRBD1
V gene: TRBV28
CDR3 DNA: TGTGCCAGCAGCCGTGGGGGACAGGGGTCCTACGAGCAGTACTTC
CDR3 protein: CASSRGGQGSYEQYF

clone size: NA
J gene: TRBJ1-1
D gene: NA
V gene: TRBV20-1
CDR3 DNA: TGCAGTGCAAACGAGGACAGTAACACTGAAGCTTTCTTT
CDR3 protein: CSANEDSNTEAFF

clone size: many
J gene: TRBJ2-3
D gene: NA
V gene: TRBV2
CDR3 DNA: TGTGCCAGCGGGGGACTTGGGGATACGCAGTATTTT
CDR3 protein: CASGGLGDTQYF

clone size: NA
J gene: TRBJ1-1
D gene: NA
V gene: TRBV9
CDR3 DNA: TGTGCCAGCAGCGTAGAAGGGCTCATGAACACTGAAGCTTTCTTT
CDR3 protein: CASSVEGLMNTEAFF

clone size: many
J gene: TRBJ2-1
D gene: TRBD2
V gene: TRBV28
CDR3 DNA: TGTGCCAGCAGACCGGGACTAGCGGGAGTCAATGAGCAGTTCTTC
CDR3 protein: CASRPGLAGVNEQFF

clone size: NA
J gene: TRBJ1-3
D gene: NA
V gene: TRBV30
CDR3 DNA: TGTGCCTGGAGGCCAGATTTTACTGGAAACACCATATATTTT
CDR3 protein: CAWRPDFTGNTIYF